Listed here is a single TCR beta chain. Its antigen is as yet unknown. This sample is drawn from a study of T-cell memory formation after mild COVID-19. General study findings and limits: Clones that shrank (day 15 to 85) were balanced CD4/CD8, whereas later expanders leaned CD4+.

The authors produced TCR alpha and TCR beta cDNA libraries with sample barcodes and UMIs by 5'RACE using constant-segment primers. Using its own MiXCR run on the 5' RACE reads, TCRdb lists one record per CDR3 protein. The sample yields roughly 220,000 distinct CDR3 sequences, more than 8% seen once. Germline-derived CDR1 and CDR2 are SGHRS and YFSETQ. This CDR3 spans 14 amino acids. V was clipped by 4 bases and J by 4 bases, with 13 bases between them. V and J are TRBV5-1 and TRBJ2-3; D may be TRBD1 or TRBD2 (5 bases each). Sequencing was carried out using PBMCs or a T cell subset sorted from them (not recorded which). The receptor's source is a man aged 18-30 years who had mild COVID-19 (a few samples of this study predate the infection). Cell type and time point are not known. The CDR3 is CASSPGGGPDTQYF. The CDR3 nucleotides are TGCGCCAGCAGCCCCGGTGGGGGACCAGATACGCAGTATTTT. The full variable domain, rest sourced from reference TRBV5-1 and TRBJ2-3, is KAGVTQTPRYLIKTRGQQVTLSCSPISGHRSVSWYQQTPGQGLQFLFEYFSETQRNKGNFPGRFSGRQFSNSRSEMNVSTLELGDSALYLCASSPGGGPDTQYFGPGTRLTVL.